The T cell receptor (beta chain) described here comes from a study of post-analysis software for immune sequencing data. Looked up from germline, CDR1 is MNHNS and CDR2 is SASEGT. This CDR3 region has 12 residues. General study findings and limits: Included in a set of about five TRBV segments more frequent in patients than controls were TRBV5-6, TRBV5-1 and TRBV20-1.

With regard to this clonotype: Its antigen is unidentified. At one end the junction does not follow the germline gene, possibly because of a read error.

Prepared TCR beta cDNA libraries contained unique molecular identifiers. MiXCR, applied by TCRdb to the PCR reads, yields one record per CDR3 protein. The table records approximately 770,000 distinct CDR3 sequences, just over 45% of them present only once. The sequenced material came from blood. The sequence was obtained from a girl aged 10 to 17 with multiple sclerosis. The chain combines TRBV6-1 with TRBJ1-5; 7 bases are a match to TRBD1. The CDR3, as DNA: TGTGCCAGCAGAGAAGGGGGCCAGCCCCAGCATTTT. The encoded protein is CASREGGQPQHF.